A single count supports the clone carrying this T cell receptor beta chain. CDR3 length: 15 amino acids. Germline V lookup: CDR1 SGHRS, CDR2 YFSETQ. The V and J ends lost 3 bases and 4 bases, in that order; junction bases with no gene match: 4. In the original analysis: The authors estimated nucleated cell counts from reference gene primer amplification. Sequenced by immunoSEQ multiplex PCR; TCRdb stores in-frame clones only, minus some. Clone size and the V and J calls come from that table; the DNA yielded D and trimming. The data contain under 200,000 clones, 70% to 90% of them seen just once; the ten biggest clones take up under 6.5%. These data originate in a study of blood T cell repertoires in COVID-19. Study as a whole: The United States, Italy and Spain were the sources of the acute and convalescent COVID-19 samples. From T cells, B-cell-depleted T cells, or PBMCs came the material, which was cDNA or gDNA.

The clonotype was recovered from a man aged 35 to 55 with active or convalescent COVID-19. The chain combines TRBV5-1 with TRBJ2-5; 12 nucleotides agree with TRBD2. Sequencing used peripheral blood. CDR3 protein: CASSSPSGGAETQYF. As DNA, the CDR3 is TGCGCCAGCAGCTCCCCTAGCGGGGGGGCAGAGACCCAGTACTTC. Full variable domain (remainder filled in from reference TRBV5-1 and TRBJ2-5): KAGVTQTPRYLIKTRGQQVTLSCSPISGHRSVSWYQQTPGQGLQFLFEYFSETQRNKGNFPGRFSGRQFSNSRSEMNVSTLELGDSALYLCASSSPSGGAETQYFGPGTRLLVL.